These T cell receptor beta chains were read from a single sample in a study of identical twins. TCRdb used MiXCR to reprocess the 5' RACE reads, holding one entry per CDR3 protein. Seen here are 350,000 to 450,000 distinct CDR3 sequences, about 18% observed once, and the top ten hold roughly 12%. Source material: naive T cells sorted from blood. These TCRs come from a man aged 50-60 years in good health. CDR3s include the opening cysteine and the closing phenylalanine or tryptophan. A D gene is named only where the DNA matches it firmly. The size entry is marked missing in some rows and otherwise reads once, few, many or a size class.

v_call: TRBV5-1
d_call: .
clone_size: few
j_call: TRBJ2-7
cdr3_aa: CASSEVRASYEQYF
cdr3_nt: TGCGCCAGCAGCGAGGTGAGGGCCTCCTACGAGCAGTACTTC

v_call: TRBV12-3/TRBV12-4
d_call: .
clone_size: many
j_call: TRBJ2-5
cdr3_aa: CASSLAHIQETQYF
cdr3_nt: TGTGCCAGCAGTTTAGCCCACATCCAAGAGACCCAGTACTTC

v_call: TRBV6-5
d_call: TRBD1
clone_size: .
j_call: TRBJ2-7
cdr3_aa: CASSLTPGQGHEQYF
cdr3_nt: TGTGCCAGCAGTTTAACCCCGGGACAGGGCCACGAGCAGTACTTC

v_call: TRBV18
d_call: .
clone_size: few
j_call: TRBJ2-7
cdr3_aa: CASSPTRFSYEQYF
cdr3_nt: TGTGCCAGCTCACCTACACGGTTCTCCTACGAGCAGTACTTC

v_call: TRBV7-2
d_call: .
clone_size: once
j_call: TRBJ2-5
cdr3_aa: CASSSSGGFETQYF
cdr3_nt: TGTGCCAGCAGTTCCTCTGGGGGCTTCGAGACCCAGTACTTC

v_call: TRBV5-1
d_call: .
clone_size: few
j_call: TRBJ1-2
cdr3_aa: CASSLDSAGLWGYTF
cdr3_nt: TGCGCCAGCAGCTTGGATTCGGCCGGACTATGGGGCTACACCTTC

v_call: TRBV29-1
d_call: .
clone_size: few
j_call: TRBJ2-1
cdr3_aa: CSVPGLESSYNEQFF
cdr3_nt: TGCAGCGTGCCCGGACTGGAGAGCTCCTACAATGAGCAGTTCTTC

v_call: TRBV6-2/TRBV6-3
d_call: .
clone_size: .
j_call: TRBJ2-7
cdr3_aa: CASSFTISGSIYEQYF
cdr3_nt: TGTGCCAGCAGTTTCACGATTAGCGGTAGCATCTACGAGCAGTACTTC

v_call: TRBV12-3/TRBV12-4
d_call: .
clone_size: many
j_call: TRBJ1-1
cdr3_aa: CATQHLNTEAFF
cdr3_nt: TGTGCCACCCAACATCTGAACACTGAAGCTTTCTTT

v_call: TRBV4-2
d_call: .
clone_size: .
j_call: TRBJ2-1
cdr3_aa: CASSQDPPAINEQFF
cdr3_nt: TGTGCCAGCAGCCAAGACCCACCGGCCATTAATGAGCAGTTCTTC

v_call: TRBV20-1
d_call: .
clone_size: few
j_call: TRBJ1-2
cdr3_aa: CSALAGQTPNYGYTF
cdr3_nt: TGCAGTGCTTTAGCTGGCCAAACCCCTAACTATGGCTACACCTTC

v_call: TRBV4-1
d_call: TRBD1
clone_size: .
j_call: TRBJ2-3
cdr3_aa: CASRLTGGGTDTQYF
cdr3_nt: TGCGCCAGCAGACTTACAGGGGGTGGGACAGATACGCAGTATTTT

v_call: TRBV9
d_call: .
clone_size: many
j_call: TRBJ2-7
cdr3_aa: CASSVRLADRNYEQYF
cdr3_nt: TGTGCCAGCAGCGTAAGATTGGCGGATAGAAACTACGAGCAGTACTTC

v_call: TRBV15
d_call: .
clone_size: many
j_call: TRBJ1-2
cdr3_aa: CATSRVLKSVGYTF
cdr3_nt: TGTGCCACCAGCAGAGTTCTTAAATCAGTCGGCTACACCTTC

v_call: TRBV11-2
d_call: .
clone_size: .
j_call: TRBJ2-1
cdr3_aa: CASSHTGYYNEQFF
cdr3_nt: TGTGCCAGCAGCCATACAGGGTATTACAATGAGCAGTTCTTC

v_call: TRBV12-3/TRBV12-4
d_call: TRBD1
clone_size: few
j_call: TRBJ1-5
cdr3_aa: CASSEQGALYQPQHF
cdr3_nt: TGTGCCAGCAGCGAACAGGGGGCCCTATATCAGCCCCAGCATTTT

v_call: TRBV6-4
d_call: .
clone_size: many
j_call: TRBJ2-2
cdr3_aa: CASSHYPQWGEGEVNTGELFF
cdr3_nt: TGTGCCAGCAGCCACTATCCCCAATGGGGCGAGGGGGAGGTGAACACCGGGGAGCTGTTTTTT

v_call: TRBV10-3
d_call: .
clone_size: many
j_call: TRBJ2-7
cdr3_aa: CAITPDSYEQYF
cdr3_nt: TGTGCCATCACCCCTGACTCCTACGAGCAGTACTTC

v_call: TRBV6-2/TRBV6-3
d_call: .
clone_size: .
j_call: TRBJ2-6
cdr3_aa: CASSLSWAPGANVLTF
cdr3_nt: TGTGCCAGCAGTTTATCGTGGGCTCCTGGGGCCAACGTCCTGACTTTC

v_call: TRBV7-2
d_call: TRBD1
clone_size: many
j_call: TRBJ1-6
cdr3_aa: CASSLQGANSPLHF
cdr3_nt: TGTGCCAGCAGTTTGCAGGGGGCTAATTCACCCCTCCACTTT

v_call: TRBV29-1
d_call: .
clone_size: few
j_call: TRBJ2-1
cdr3_aa: CSVAVFDEQFF
cdr3_nt: TGCAGCGTTGCAGTGTTCGATGAGCAGTTCTTC

v_call: TRBV29-1
d_call: TRBD2
clone_size: .
j_call: TRBJ2-1
cdr3_aa: CSVEEGGSENEQFF
cdr3_nt: TGCAGCGTTGAAGAGGGCGGGAGCGAAAATGAGCAGTTCTTC

v_call: TRBV7-2
d_call: .
clone_size: many
j_call: TRBJ2-7
cdr3_aa: CASSTLAGRGHYEQYF
cdr3_nt: TGTGCCAGCAGCACTCTGGCTGGGCGGGGCCACTACGAGCAGTACTTC

v_call: TRBV12-3/TRBV12-4
d_call: .
clone_size: .
j_call: TRBJ2-2
cdr3_aa: CASSWGRGGELFF
cdr3_nt: TGTGCCAGCAGTTGGGGGCGAGGCGGGGAGCTGTTTTTT

v_call: TRBV5-1
d_call: .
clone_size: many
j_call: TRBJ1-2
cdr3_aa: CASSFSTGSAYGYTF
cdr3_nt: TGCGCCAGCAGCTTCTCTACAGGCAGCGCCTATGGCTACACCTTC

v_call: TRBV18
d_call: .
clone_size: .
j_call: TRBJ2-7
cdr3_aa: CASSPRPVGAYEQYF
cdr3_nt: TGTGCCAGCTCACCACGGCCAGTAGGAGCCTACGAGCAGTACTTC

v_call: TRBV6-1
d_call: .
clone_size: many
j_call: TRBJ1-2
cdr3_aa: CASSLGGVEYGYTF
cdr3_nt: TGTGCCAGCAGCCTGGGCGGGGTCGAGTATGGCTACACCTTC

v_call: TRBV24-1
d_call: TRBD1
clone_size: .
j_call: TRBJ2-3
cdr3_aa: CATSDPQGQGRADTQYF
cdr3_nt: TGTGCCACCAGTGATCCCCAAGGACAGGGTAGGGCAGATACGCAGTATTTT

v_call: TRBV4-3
d_call: TRBD1
clone_size: many
j_call: TRBJ1-2
cdr3_aa: CASSQDDRAYGYTF
cdr3_nt: TGCGCCAGCAGCCAAGACGACAGGGCTTACGGCTACACCTTC

v_call: TRBV9
d_call: .
clone_size: few
j_call: TRBJ2-5
cdr3_aa: CASSVGGRQETQYF
cdr3_nt: TGTGCCAGCAGCGTAGGAGGTAGGCAAGAGACCCAGTACTTC

v_call: TRBV6-1
d_call: TRBD1
clone_size: many
j_call: TRBJ1-1
cdr3_aa: CASARDSYNTEAFF
cdr3_nt: TGTGCCAGCGCGAGGGACAGCTACAACACTGAAGCTTTCTTT

v_call: TRBV10-3
d_call: .
clone_size: many
j_call: TRBJ2-1
cdr3_aa: CAISVSGGASPNEQFF
cdr3_nt: TGTGCCATCAGTGTTTCGGGGGGCGCCTCCCCCAATGAGCAGTTCTTC

v_call: TRBV28
d_call: .
clone_size: many
j_call: TRBJ2-5
cdr3_aa: CASSLRLYPQETQYF
cdr3_nt: TGTGCCAGCAGCCTCAGACTATACCCCCAAGAGACCCAGTACTTC

v_call: TRBV6-5
d_call: .
clone_size: .
j_call: TRBJ2-3
cdr3_aa: CASSYPRGRYGTRLGDTQYF
cdr3_nt: TGTGCCAGCAGTTACCCGCGCGGCCGGTACGGGACTCGATTGGGAGATACGCAGTATTTT

v_call: TRBV7-9
d_call: TRBD1
clone_size: .
j_call: TRBJ1-1
cdr3_aa: CASSPTGTGVSEAFF
cdr3_nt: TGTGCCAGCAGCCCCACCGGGACAGGGGTTTCTGAAGCTTTCTTT

v_call: TRBV5-1
d_call: .
clone_size: .
j_call: TRBJ2-2
cdr3_aa: CASSLALGYTGELFF
cdr3_nt: TGCGCCAGCAGCTTGGCCTTAGGTTACACCGGGGAGCTGTTTTTT

v_call: TRBV6-1
d_call: TRBD1
clone_size: .
j_call: TRBJ2-7
cdr3_aa: CASRGQGASEQYF
cdr3_nt: TGTGCCAGCAGGGGACAGGGGGCCAGCGAGCAGTACTTC

v_call: TRBV7-6
d_call: TRBD2
clone_size: .
j_call: TRBJ2-5
cdr3_aa: CASGALADVKETQYF
cdr3_nt: TGTGCCAGCGGGGCACTAGCGGACGTAAAAGAGACCCAGTACTTC

v_call: TRBV9
d_call: .
clone_size: many
j_call: TRBJ2-3
cdr3_aa: CASSMGGPDTQYF
cdr3_nt: TGTGCCAGCAGCATGGGGGGCCCAGATACGCAGTATTTT

v_call: TRBV6-2/TRBV6-3
d_call: TRBD1
clone_size: many
j_call: TRBJ1-2
cdr3_aa: CASNRRGGAYGYTF
cdr3_nt: TGTGCCAGCAACCGGCGAGGGGGCGCCTATGGCTACACCTTC

v_call: TRBV12-3/TRBV12-4
d_call: .
clone_size: many
j_call: TRBJ2-7
cdr3_aa: CASSHGSLLSYEQYF
cdr3_nt: TGTGCCAGCAGTCACGGGAGCCTCCTCTCCTACGAGCAGTACTTC

v_call: TRBV27
d_call: TRBD2
clone_size: .
j_call: TRBJ2-1
cdr3_aa: CASSFNQLARRYNEQFF
cdr3_nt: TGTGCCAGCAGCTTCAACCAACTAGCGAGACGCTACAATGAGCAGTTCTTC

v_call: TRBV7-3
d_call: TRBD2
clone_size: .
j_call: TRBJ2-3
cdr3_aa: CASSSGLAGARENTQYF
cdr3_nt: TGTGCCAGCAGCTCGGGACTAGCGGGAGCCCGAGAAAATACGCAGTATTTT

v_call: TRBV7-2
d_call: .
clone_size: few
j_call: TRBJ2-1
cdr3_aa: CASSLDSTAPEQFF
cdr3_nt: TGTGCCAGCAGCTTAGACTCTACGGCCCCAGAGCAGTTCTTC

v_call: TRBV4-3
d_call: .
clone_size: .
j_call: TRBJ1-5
cdr3_aa: CASRWGWRGGNQPQHF
cdr3_nt: TGCGCCAGCAGATGGGGCTGGCGGGGAGGCAATCAGCCCCAGCATTTT

v_call: TRBV6-5
d_call: .
clone_size: many
j_call: TRBJ1-6
cdr3_aa: CASSYSTWLGREGNSPLHF
cdr3_nt: TGTGCCAGCAGTTACTCGACATGGCTGGGGCGGGAGGGGAATTCACCCCTCCACTTT

v_call: TRBV7-9
d_call: .
clone_size: many
j_call: TRBJ2-1
cdr3_aa: CASSLQGSNEQFF
cdr3_nt: TGTGCCAGCAGCTTACAGGGTAGCAATGAGCAGTTCTTC

v_call: TRBV29-1
d_call: .
clone_size: few
j_call: TRBJ2-7
cdr3_aa: CSVLSGYSYEQYF
cdr3_nt: TGCAGCGTCCTTAGCGGATACTCCTACGAGCAGTACTTC

v_call: TRBV13
d_call: .
clone_size: many
j_call: TRBJ1-1
cdr3_aa: CASSYQGRMNTEAFF
cdr3_nt: TGTGCCAGCAGCTATCAGGGGCGCATGAACACTGAAGCTTTCTTT

v_call: TRBV20-1
d_call: .
clone_size: few
j_call: TRBJ2-7
cdr3_aa: CSARVQPYEQYF
cdr3_nt: TGCAGTGCTAGAGTTCAGCCCTACGAGCAGTACTTC

v_call: TRBV4-1
d_call: .
clone_size: .
j_call: TRBJ2-7
cdr3_aa: CASSPMRGVYYEQCF
cdr3_nt: TGCGCCAGCAGCCCCATGAGGGGGGTATACTACGAGCAGTGCTTC

v_call: TRBV12-3/TRBV12-4
d_call: .
clone_size: few
j_call: TRBJ1-1
cdr3_aa: CASSLGPGNTEAFF
cdr3_nt: TGTGCCAGCAGTCTTGGACCAGGGAACACTGAAGCTTTCTTT

v_call: TRBV28
d_call: TRBD1
clone_size: few
j_call: TRBJ2-7
cdr3_aa: CASSSAAGTESYEQYF
cdr3_nt: TGTGCCAGCAGTTCAGCCGCCGGGACAGAATCCTACGAGCAGTACTTC

v_call: TRBV12-3/TRBV12-4
d_call: .
clone_size: many
j_call: TRBJ2-6
cdr3_aa: CASIRTGANVLTF
cdr3_nt: TGTGCCAGCATTAGAACTGGGGCCAACGTCCTGACTTTC